The 26 T cell receptor beta chains given below trace back to one sample, sequenced in a study of vaccination effects on CD4 cells after COVID-19. Produced via immunoSEQ multiplex PCR; TCRdb's table is partial and in-frame only. The data contain 50,000 to 75,000 clones, approximately 78% of them singletons. Which antigens these TCRs recognize remains unknown. The culture ran for 10 days, and then CD4+ T cells were isolated. This sample comprised CD4+ T cells from PBMCs cultured without peptide, obtained before COVID-19 vaccination. The receptors stem from a human donor who had a prior SARS-CoV-2 infection.

This clone was picked up a small number of times. The V and J genes are TRBV5-1 and TRBJ1-4; D gene uncertain. Germline loops: CDR1 SGHRS, CDR2 YFSETQ. This CDR3 is built from 14 residues. V gave up 4 bases and J gave up 0 bases, with 7 bases separating them. CDR3 in DNA: TGCGCCAGCAGCATCGTCCCAACTAATGAAAAACTGTTTTTT. Its translation is CASSIVPTNEKLFF.

This clone was found once. The rearrangement links TRBV2 to TRBJ2-3, with TRBD2 matching over 9 bases. This CDR3 region has 16 residues. Germline V gene data show CDR1 as SNHLY and CDR2 as FYNNEI. V trimming: 4 bases; J trimming: 9 bases; junction bases outside the gene matches: 14. The CDR3 sequence: CASSGELAGALQTQYF. The CDR3 nucleotides are TGTGCCAGCAGTGGGGAATTAGCGGGGGCCTTACAAACGCAGTATTTT. Using reference TRBV2 and TRBJ2-3 for the parts outside the CDR3, the full variable domain is EPEVTQTPSHQVTQMGQEVILRCVPISNHLYFYWYRQILGQKVEFLVSFYNNEISEKSEIFDDQFSVERPDGSNFTLKIRSTKLEDSAMYFCASSGELAGALQTQYFGPGTRLTVL.

This clone has a single count. This chain uses TRBV5-5 with TRBJ2-5; possibly TRBD2 for D (6 bases). This CDR3 is 15 amino acids long. V was shortened by 0 bases and J by 4 bases, with 13 bases between the two germline ends. CDR1 is SGHKS, CDR2 YYEKEE, per germline (reference sequence). CDR3 loop: CASSLAHSGGETQYF. The CDR3 DNA is TGTGCCAGCAGCTTGGCCCACTCCGGGGGAGAGACCCAGTACTTC.

The chain is built from TRBV9 and TRBJ2-2, with a possible D match to TRBD2 (5 bases). Per the germline V gene, CDR1 is SGDLS and CDR2 is YYNGEE. Trimming removed 2 bases from V and 0 bases from J, with 11 bases in between. This CDR3 has 16 amino acids. CDR3 nucleotide sequence: TGTGCCAGCAGCGTGTCGTTCGGGGCGAACACCGGGGAGCTGTTTTTT. As protein: CASSVSFGANTGELFF.

This clone came up a few times. The chain links TRBV7-2 to TRBJ1-4; D might be TRBD1 (5 bases). Looked up from germline, CDR1 is SGHTA and CDR2 is FQGNSA. Trimming left V 1 base short and J 8 bases short, with 11 bases between. This CDR3 has 14 amino acids. The CDR3 DNA reads TGTGCCAGCAGCTTAGGTCAGGGTAGGGAAAAACTGTTTTTT. This translates into CASSLGQGREKLFF.

This clone was detected only a few times. This chain uses TRBV4-1 with TRBJ1-2; 9 bases match TRBD1. Germline CDR1 and CDR2: MGHRA and YSYEKL. CDR3 length: 14 amino acids. The V segment lost 3 bases and the J segment 8 bases; nucleotides outside the gene matches: 7. CDR3 nucleotides: TGCGCCAGCAGCCATGCCGGGACAGGGAAGGGCTACACCTTC. Translating it yields CASSHAGTGKGYTF.

This clone showed up just a few times. This sequence joins TRBV11-3 and TRBJ2-7; D is unclear. V lost 1 base to trimming and J lost 4 bases, with 11 bases between them. Germline values: CDR1 SGHNT, CDR2 YENEEA. The length of the CDR3 is 14 residues. In DNA form, the CDR3 reads TGTGCCAGCAGCTTAGGGGGAAAGAGGTACGAGCAGTACTTC. Amino acid sequence: CASSLGGKRYEQYF.

This chain connects TRBV12-5 to TRBJ1-2, with D tentatively TRBD1 (6 bases). Germline V gene sequence: CDR1 LGHNT, CDR2 FRNRAP. The CDR3 sequence is 18 residues long. Trimming pared 5 bases from V and 2 bases from J, leaving 24 bases between. In DNA, the CDR3 is TGTGCTAGTGGTCCTCACCCGAATTCTGGGACAATAAACTATGGCTACACCTTC. Translating gives CASGPHPNSGTINYGYTF. The full variable domain, in which reference TRBV12-5 and TRBJ1-2 provide the parts outside the CDR3, is DARVTQTPRHKVTEMGQEVTMRCQPILGHNTVFWYRQTMMQGLELLAYFRNRAPLDDSGMPKDRFSAEMPDATLATLKIQPSEPRDSAVYFCASGPHPNSGTINYGYTFGSGTRLTVV.

The genes are TRBV18 and TRBJ2-4; D is possibly TRBD2 (5 bases). The CDR3 runs 16 residues. Per the germline V gene, CDR1 is KGHSH and CDR2 is LQKENI. Trimming took 6 bases from V and 0 from J, leaving 15 bases between them. For the CDR3, the DNA is TGTGCCAGCTCCCCCTCGCTAGCCCTAGCCAAAAACATTCAGTACTTC. This encodes CASSPSLALAKNIQYF. Together with reference TRBV18 and TRBJ2-4, the CDR3 gives the full variable domain: NAGVMQNPRHLVRRRGQEARLRCSPMKGHSHVYWYRQLPEEGLKFMVYLQKENIIDESGMPKERFSAEFPKEGPSILRIQQVVRGDSAAYFCASSPSLALAKNIQYFGAGTRLSVL.

The chain has TRBV28 and TRBJ2-5, with D perhaps TRBD2 (5 bases). This CDR3 comprises 13 residues. Germline CDR1 is MDHEN and CDR2 is SYDVKM. Trimming removed 5 bases from V and 7 bases from J, with 14 bases in between. CDR3 sequence (DNA): TGTGCCAGCAGTCCGACCGGGATAGGGACCCAGTACTTC. The encoded protein is CASSPTGIGTQYF.

This chain links TRBV18 with TRBJ1-1; possible D gene TRBD1, 6 bases. This CDR3 has 15 amino acids. Trimming stripped 5 bases from V and 1 base from J, with 14 bases between. The germline CDR1 and CDR2 sequences are KGHSH and LQKENI. CDR3 in DNA: TGTGCCAGCTCAAAAAACAGGGTACGGAACACTGAAGCTTTCTTT. It specifies CASSKNRVRNTEAFF.

V gene TRBV3-1 (or the pseudogene TRBV3-2) combines with J gene TRBJ1-1; no clear D gene. Germline V gene lookup returns CDR1 LGHDT and CDR2 YNNKEL (reference sequence). The V gene lost 1 base and the J gene lost 1 base, with 10 bases spanning the gap. The CDR3 length is 15 residues. DNA of the CDR3: TGTGCCAGCAGCCAAGTACAGATGGGGAACACTGAAGCTTTCTTT. Its protein is CASSQVQMGNTEAFF.

The chain combines TRBV5-1 with TRBJ2-1; TRBD2 matches 8 bases. Trimming took 0 bases from V and 2 from J; bases not matched to a gene: 7. The CDR3 covers 17 residues. The germline gives CDR1 SGHRS, CDR2 YFSETQ. Here the CDR3 DNA reads TGCGCCAGCAGCTTGGACCCAGCGGGGGTGACCTACAATGAGCAGTTCTTC. Its translation is CASSLDPAGVTYNEQFF.

This sequence joins TRBV15 and TRBJ2-1, with TRBD2 matching over 12 bases. The CDR3 loop spans 16 amino acids. Germline assignment: CDR1 LNHNV and CDR2 YYDKDF (reference sequence). With 1 base clipped from V and 4 bases from J, the junction kept 2 bases outside the gene matches. CDR3 protein: CATSRGLAGGYNEQFF. The CDR3 nucleotides are TGTGCCACCAGCAGAGGGCTAGCGGGAGGGTACAATGAGCAGTTCTTC. The variable domain in full, completed from reference TRBV15 and TRBJ2-1, reads DAMVIQNPRYQVTQFGKPVTLSCSQTLNHNVMYWYQQKSSQAPKLLFHYYDKDFNNEADTPDNFQSRRPNTSFCFLDIRSPGLGDTAMYLCATSRGLAGGYNEQFFGPGTRLTVL.

This rearrangement joins TRBV30 to TRBJ2-2, with a weak D call TRBD1 (5 bases). Germline CDR1 GTSNPN, CDR2 SVGIG (reference sequence). The CDR3 runs 14 residues. Trimming shortened V by 2 bases and J by 3 bases, and 10 bases separated the two germline ends. CDR3 bases: TGTGCCTGGAGTATCGACAGATACACCGGGGAGCTGTTTTTT. Protein product: CAWSIDRYTGELFF.

The chain links TRBV7-2 to TRBJ1-2, with a weak D call TRBD1 (5 bases). Germline CDR1 reads SGHTA; CDR2 reads FQGNSA. V dropped 4 bases and J dropped 8 bases, with 17 bases sitting between them. This CDR3 comprises 14 residues. CDR3 in amino acids: CASSYYWASGGYTF. DNA for the CDR3: TGTGCCAGCAGCTATTATTGGGCCTCAGGGGGCTACACCTTC.

This clone was counted only a few times. V usage is TRBV30 and J usage is TRBJ1-4; D is ambiguous. Germline CDR1 is GTSNPN and CDR2 is SVGIG (reference sequence). This CDR3 is built from 14 residues. V lost 2 bases and J lost 10, with 17 bases in between. For the CDR3, the DNA is TGTGCCTGGAGTCCGGGTCCTCAGGTCGGAAAACTGTTTTTT. Translated, it gives CAWSPGPQVGKLFF.

This clone was seen more than once but under ten times. The chain links TRBV28 to TRBJ2-1, with 8 bases matching TRBD1. The germline V gene has CDR1 MDHEN and CDR2 SYDVKM. The J segment lost 7 bases and the V segment lost 4 bases, leaving 12 bases of the junction unmatched. The CDR3 loop spans 16 amino acids. CDR3 sequence reads: CASSSPGGLGKNEQFF. In nucleotides, the CDR3 is TGTGCCAGCAGTTCCCCAGGGGGCCTTGGGAAGAATGAGCAGTTCTTC.

This chain connects TRBV5-1 to TRBJ2-1, with a tentative D call TRBD1 (5 bases). Trimming left V 4 bases short and J 4 bases short, with 12 bases between. Germline V gives CDR1 SGHRS, CDR2 YFSETQ. The CDR3 contains 14 residues. CDR3: CASSVDSMYNEQFF. As DNA, the CDR3 is TGCGCCAGCAGCGTCGACAGTATGTACAATGAGCAGTTCTTC.

The rearrangement joins TRBV27 to TRBJ2-7, with unresolved D. This CDR3 comprises 16 residues. V was trimmed by 5 bases and J by 5 bases, leaving 22 bases between them. From germline, CDR1 is MNHEY and CDR2 SMNVEV (reference sequence). DNA of the CDR3: TGTGCCAGCAGTATAATTTGGGCGAGCTCGAAGGACGAGCAGTACTTC. Translated, it gives CASSIIWASSKDEQYF.

The V gene is TRBV2, the J gene TRBJ1-4; 8 bases align to TRBD1. Unmatched junction bases numbered 3, after V lost 6 bases and J lost 3 bases. The CDR3 runs 14 residues. Germline lookup yields CDR1 SNHLY and CDR2 FYNNEI. This CDR3 is CASRDRVSNEKLFF. Written as DNA, the CDR3 is TGTGCCAGCAGGGACAGGGTTTCTAATGAAAAACTGTTTTTT.

V and J are TRBV2 and TRBJ2-1, with 13 bases matching TRBD2. The CDR3 has 18 amino acids. V lost 9 bases and J lost 5; bases outside the gene matches: 16. Per germline, CDR1 SNHLY and CDR2 FYNNEI. The CDR3 nucleotides are TGTGCCAGTCTTACACTAGCGGGGGGGCCAATCAGGGACAATGAGCAGTTCTTC. It yields the protein CASLTLAGGPIRDNEQFF. Using reference TRBV2 and TRBJ2-1 for the parts outside the CDR3, the full variable domain is EPEVTQTPSHQVTQMGQEVILRCVPISNHLYFYWYRQILGQKVEFLVSFYNNEISEKSEIFDDQFSVERPDGSNFTLKIRSTKLEDSAMYFCASLTLAGGPIRDNEQFFGPGTRLTVL.

DNA for the CDR3: TGTGCCAGTAGTATAGCAGGGACTCAGGTGGCTTTCTTT. It translates to CASSIAGTQVAFF. This chain connects TRBV19 to TRBJ1-1; TRBD1 might be the D (5 bases). The CDR3 contains 13 residues. Germline V gene data show CDR1 as LNHDA and CDR2 as SQIVND (reference sequence). V lost 1 base and J lost 11, with 14 bases in between. The complete variable domain, with remaining parts taken from reference TRBV19 and TRBJ1-1, reads DGGITQSPKYLFRKEGQNVTLSCEQNLNHDAMYWYRQDPGQGLRLIYYSQIVNDFQKGDIAEGYSVSREKKESFPLTVTSAQKNPTAFYLCASSIAGTQVAFFGQGTRLTVV.

CDR3 residues: CASSSRHTQGATDTQYF. CDR3 bases: TGTGCCAGCAGCTCCAGACATACACAGGGGGCGACGGATACGCAGTATTTT. This chain uses TRBV7-3 with TRBJ2-3; TRBD1 agrees at 9 bases. Germline V CDR1 and CDR2: SGHTA, FQGTGA. The CDR3 runs to 17 residues. Germline trimming cut 4 bases from V and 6 bases from J; bases unmatched to any gene: 14.

The chain joins TRBV2 to TRBJ2-7; 8 bases match TRBD1. The CDR3 runs 14 residues. Germline lookup yields CDR1 SNHLY and CDR2 FYNNEI. Trimming cost V 2 bases and J 2 bases; bases outside gene matches: 2. CDR3 loop: CASSESRGPYEQYF. The DNA for the CDR3 is TGTGCCAGCAGTGAATCCAGGGGGCCCTACGAGCAGTACTTC.

The chain has TRBV6-4 and TRBJ1-2, with TRBD1 matching 7 bases. V dropped 1 base and J dropped 7; count of bases not matched to a gene: 6. The length of the CDR3 is 14 residues. Per the germline V gene, CDR1 is MRHNA and CDR2 is SNTAGT. The CDR3 region has the DNA TGTGCCAGCAGTGACTGGAACAGGGGCGGTGGCTACACCTTC. This translates into CASSDWNRGGGYTF.